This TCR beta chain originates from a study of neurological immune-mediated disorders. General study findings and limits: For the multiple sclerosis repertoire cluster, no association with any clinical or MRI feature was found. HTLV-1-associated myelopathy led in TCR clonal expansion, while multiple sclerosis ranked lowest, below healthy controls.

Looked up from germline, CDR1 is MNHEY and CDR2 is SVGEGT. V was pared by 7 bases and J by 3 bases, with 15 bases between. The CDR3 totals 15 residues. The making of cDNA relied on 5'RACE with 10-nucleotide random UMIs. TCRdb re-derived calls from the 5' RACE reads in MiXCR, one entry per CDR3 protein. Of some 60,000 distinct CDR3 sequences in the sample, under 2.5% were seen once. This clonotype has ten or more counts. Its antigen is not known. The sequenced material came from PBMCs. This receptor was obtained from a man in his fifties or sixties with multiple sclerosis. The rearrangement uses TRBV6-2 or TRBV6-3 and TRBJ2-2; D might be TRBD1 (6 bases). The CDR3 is CASTPGTIYTGELFF. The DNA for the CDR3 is TGTGCCAGCACGCCCGGGACAATTTACACCGGGGAGCTGTTTTTT.